Listed below are T cell receptor beta chains from one sample, sequenced in a study of blood T cell repertoires in COVID-19. Profiling relied on immunoSEQ multiplex PCR, and the TCRdb table lists in-frame clones only, not all of them. There are 300,000 to 450,000 clones in the sample; 87% occur only once, and around 1.3% lies in the top ten. What was sequenced was PBMCs or T cells enriched from blood (not recorded which). The receptors derive from a man aged 30 to 39 who had recovered from COVID-19. The CDR3 runs from the conserved cysteine through the conserved F or W. A D gene is named only where the DNA matches it firmly. Size is stated for part of the rows, as once, few or many counts, or as a class when the clone is expanded.

d_call j_call v_call clone_size cdr3_aa cdr3_nt
NA TRBJ1-1 TRBV5-6 NA CASSLGWAQNTEAFF TGTGCCAGCAGCTTGGGCTGGGCGCAGAACACTGAAGCTTTCTTT
NA TRBJ1-6 TRBV4-1 NA CASSQEAAENSPLHF TGCGCCAGCAGCCAAGAGGCGGCGGAGAATTCACCCCTCCACTTT
NA TRBJ1-2 TRBV5-6 NA CASISGGADYGYTF TGTGCCAGCATCAGTGGGGGCGCGGACTATGGCTACACCTTC
NA TRBJ1-5 TRBV6-1 NA CASSDPGAPHQPQHF TGTGCCAGCAGTGACCCGGGAGCTCCTCATCAGCCCCAGCATTTT
TRBD1 TRBJ1-1 TRBV7-2 NA CASSWAGQGWDEAFF TGTGCCAGCAGCTGGGCCGGACAGGGATGGGATGAAGCTTTCTTT
NA TRBJ1-3 TRBV6-2/TRBV6-3 NA CASSPLRGTIYF TGTGCCAGCAGCCCTCTCCGGGGCACCATATATTTT
TRBD2 TRBJ2-2 TRBV15 NA CATSREGTRFTGELFF TGTGCCACCAGCAGAGAGGGGACTAGATTTACCGGGGAGCTGTTTTTT
TRBD1 TRBJ1-6 TRBV12-3/TRBV12-4 NA CASRTGENTPLHF TGTGCCAGCAGGACAGGGGAGAATACACCCCTCCACTTT
NA TRBJ1-2 TRBV4-1 once CASSQEFEDNYGYTF TGCGCCAGCAGCCAAGAGTTCGAGGATAACTATGGCTACACCTTC
TRBD1 TRBJ2-5 TRBV28 NA CAGRTGQETQYF TGTGCCGGAAGGACAGGCCAAGAGACCCAGTACTTC
NA TRBJ1-1 TRBV6-1 NA CASSEGISGNTEAFF TGTGCCAGCAGTGAAGGAATAAGCGGGAACACTGAAGCTTTCTTT
TRBD1 TRBJ1-2 TRBV4-2 few CASSQELQGSNYGYTF TGTGCCAGCAGCCAAGAGTTACAGGGGTCCAACTATGGCTACACCTTC
TRBD1 TRBJ1-4 TRBV7-8 NA CASSSRGQEGAKLFF TGTGCCAGCAGCTCGCGGGGACAGGAGGGGGCAAAACTGTTTTTT
TRBD1 TRBJ2-7 TRBV7-8 NA CASSSGTGFIYEQYF TGTGCCAGCAGCTCCGGGACAGGGTTTATCTACGAGCAGTACTTC
TRBD1 TRBJ1-2 TRBV2 NA CASSVTGTGGAGHYGYTF TGTGCCAGCAGCGTTACCGGGACAGGGGGCGCCGGTCACTATGGCTACACCTTC
TRBD1 TRBJ1-2 TRBV18 NA CASLTGVDGYTF TGTGCCAGTCTCACAGGGGTGGATGGCTACACCTTC
TRBD1 TRBJ2-2 TRBV5-1 once CASSSNRGNTGELFF TGCGCCAGCAGCTCTAACAGGGGGAACACCGGGGAGCTGTTTTTT
TRBD1 TRBJ2-1 TRBV5-4 NA CASSPGDRDYNEQFF TGTGCCAGCAGCCCTGGGGACAGGGACTACAATGAGCAGTTCTTC
NA TRBJ1-3 TRBV9 NA CASSKSGTSSGNTIYF TGTGCCAGCAGCAAATCAGGCACCAGCTCTGGAAACACCATATATTTT
TRBD1 TRBJ1-5 TRBV5-1 NA CASSPDRGGQPQHF TGCGCCAGCAGTCCGGACAGGGGTGGACAGCCCCAGCATTTT
NA TRBJ1-1 TRBV6-5 once CASSYLSTGTEAFF TGTGCCAGCAGTTATCTATCCACGGGCACTGAAGCTTTCTTT
NA TRBJ1-1 TRBV5-1 NA CASSLIGRYTEAFF TGCGCCAGCAGCTTGATCGGCAGGTACACTGAAGCTTTCTTT
NA TRBJ1-6 TRBV30 NA CAWSETDSAFLHF TGTGCCTGGAGTGAGACAGACTCCGCTTTCCTCCACTTT
TRBD1 TRBJ2-7 TRBV29-1 NA CSALLDRDYEQYF TGCAGCGCTCTCTTGGACAGGGACTACGAGCAGTACTTC
NA TRBJ2-3 TRBV5-4 NA CASSLDKIWAPRPDTQYF TGTGCCAGCAGCTTGGATAAAATATGGGCTCCCCGCCCAGATACGCAGTATTTT
TRBD2 TRBJ2-7 TRBV6-2/TRBV6-3 once CASSYETSGHFSYEQYF TGTGCCAGCAGTTACGAGACTAGCGGGCATTTCTCCTACGAGCAGTACTTC
TRBD1 TRBJ2-1 TRBV5-1 NA CASSKRQGAIEQFF TGCGCCAGCAGCAAACGACAGGGGGCGATTGAGCAGTTCTTC
TRBD1 TRBJ2-3 TRBV6-5 NA CASREGASTDTQYF TGTGCCAGCAGAGAGGGGGCGAGCACAGATACGCAGTATTTT
NA TRBJ1-2 TRBV6-5 NA CASSYSQGMSDGYTF TGTGCCAGCAGTTACTCGCAGGGGATGTCGGATGGCTACACCTTC
NA TRBJ1-6 TRBV6-2/TRBV6-3 NA CASSYLSGQEEAYNSPLHF TGTGCCAGCAGTTACCTTTCCGGGCAGGAGGAAGCCTATAATTCACCCCTCCACTTT
TRBD1 TRBJ1-1 TRBV13 NA CASSSDRGNTEAFF TGTGCCAGCAGCTCGGACAGGGGGAACACTGAAGCTTTCTTT
TRBD1 TRBJ1-4 TRBV7-2 NA CASSQGTGILTEKLFF TGTGCCAGCAGCCAAGGGACAGGGATATTGACTGAAAAACTGTTTTTT
TRBD1 TRBJ1-6 TRBV7-8 few CASSISGTGRSPLHF TGTGCCAGCAGCATATCCGGGACAGGGAGATCACCCCTCCACTTT
TRBD1 TRBJ1-2 TRBV24-1 NA CATNRDRGGYTF TGTGCCACCAATAGGGACAGGGGTGGCTACACCTTC
NA TRBJ1-1 TRBV18 NA CASSPALNTEAFF TGTGCCAGCTCACCGGCTTTGAACACTGAAGCTTTCTTT
TRBD1 TRBJ1-5 TRBV6-5 NA CASSNGQGRDQPQHF TGTGCCAGCAGTAACGGACAGGGTAGGGATCAGCCCCAGCATTTT
NA TRBJ1-1 TRBV29-1 NA CSVMGGNTEAFF TGCAGCGTCATGGGGGGGAACACTGAAGCTTTCTTT
NA TRBJ1-4 TRBV7-9 once CASSSTAGGTNEKLFF TGTGCCAGCAGCTCAACCGCGGGAGGAACTAATGAAAAACTGTTTTTT
TRBD1 TRBJ2-7 TRBV20-1 NA CSTGTGGEQYF TGCTCGACCGGGACAGGGGGGGAGCAGTACTTC
NA TRBJ1-3 TRBV11-2 few CASSLTNSGNTIYF TGTGCCAGCAGCTTGACAAACTCTGGAAACACCATATATTTT
NA TRBJ1-2 TRBV18 NA CASSTSDIGGYTF TGTGCCAGCTCAACCTCTGACATCGGCGGCTACACCTTC
NA TRBJ1-2 TRBV7-9 NA CASSLADPGVNGYTF TGTGCCAGCAGCTTAGCAGACCCCGGGGTTAATGGCTACACCTTC
NA TRBJ2-7 TRBV5-1 NA CASSPRGYEQYF TGCGCCAGCAGCCCCAGGGGTTACGAGCAGTACTTC
NA TRBJ1-1 TRBV16 NA CASSQWGTLEAFF TGTGCCAGCAGCCAATGGGGGACTCTTGAAGCTTTCTTT
NA TRBJ1-2 TRBV3-1/TRBV3-2 NA CASSQLTPGTHGYTF TGTGCCAGCAGCCAACTTACTCCAGGAACCCATGGCTACACCTTC
NA TRBJ2-5 TRBV6-4 NA CASSDSYGGTQYF TGTGCCAGCAGTGACTCTTACGGGGGGACCCAGTACTTC
TRBD1 TRBJ2-1 TRBV5-1 NA CASSPGTGAYNEQFF TGCGCCAGCAGCCCCGGGACAGGGGCTTACAATGAGCAGTTCTTC
TRBD1 TRBJ2-5 TRBV19 once CASSLQTGTVETQYF TGTGCCAGTAGTCTGCAGACAGGGACGGTAGAGACCCAGTACTTC
NA TRBJ1-6 TRBV6-1 NA CASSEPGEFSPLHF TGTGCCAGCAGTGAACCAGGGGAGTTCTCACCCCTCCACTTT
TRBD2 TRBJ2-3 TRBV27 NA CASSRTSGGKDTQYF TGTGCCAGCAGCCGGACTAGCGGGGGAAAAGATACGCAGTATTTT
NA TRBJ2-7 TRBV6-4 NA CASSVQGATYEQYF TGTGCCAGCAGTGTCCAGGGCGCCACCTACGAGCAGTACTTC